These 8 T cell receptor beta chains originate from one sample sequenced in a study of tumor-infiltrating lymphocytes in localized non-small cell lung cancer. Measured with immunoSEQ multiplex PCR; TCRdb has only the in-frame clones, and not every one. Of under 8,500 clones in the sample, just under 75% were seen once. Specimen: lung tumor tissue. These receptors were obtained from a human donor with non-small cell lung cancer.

The CDR3 protein is CASSSRTDNTYGYTF. CDR3 nucleotides: TGTGCCAGCAGTTCACGGACAGACAATACATATGGCTACACCTTC. The genes are TRBV28 and TRBJ1-2; perhaps TRBD1 as D (6 bases). Germline V lookup: CDR1 MDHEN, CDR2 SYDVKM. V gave up 4 bases and J gave up 5 bases, with 17 bases separating them. CDR3 length equals 15 residues.

In nucleotides, the CDR3 is TGTGCCATCAGTGAGTCGGAGGACACTGAAGCTTTCTTT. Translating it yields CAISESEDTEAFF. The gene calls are TRBV10-3 and TRBJ1-1, with D unresolved. The CDR3 sequence is 13 residues long. Germline V CDR1 and CDR2: ENHRY, SYGVKD. The germline V and J ends were trimmed by 0 bases and 3 bases, with 5 bases remaining between them.

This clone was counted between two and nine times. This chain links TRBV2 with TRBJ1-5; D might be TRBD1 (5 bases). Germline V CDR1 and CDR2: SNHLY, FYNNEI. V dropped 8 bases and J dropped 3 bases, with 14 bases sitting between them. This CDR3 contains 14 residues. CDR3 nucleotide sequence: TGTGCCAGCGCCAAGACAGTGAACAATCAGCCCCAGCATTTT. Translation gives CASAKTVNNQPQHF. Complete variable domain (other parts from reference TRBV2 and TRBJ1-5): EPEVTQTPSHQVTQMGQEVILRCVPISNHLYFYWYRQILGQKVEFLVSFYNNEISEKSEIFDDQFSVERPDGSNFTLKIRSTKLEDSAMYFCASAKTVNNQPQHFGDGTRLSIL.

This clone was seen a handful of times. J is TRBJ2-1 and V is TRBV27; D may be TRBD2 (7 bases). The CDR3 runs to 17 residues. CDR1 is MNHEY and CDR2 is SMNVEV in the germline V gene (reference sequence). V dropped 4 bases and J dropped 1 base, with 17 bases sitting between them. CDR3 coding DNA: TGTGCCAGCAGTTCACCATTAGGGAGGGGGTCCTACAATGAGCAGTTCTTC. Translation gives CASSSPLGRGSYNEQFF.

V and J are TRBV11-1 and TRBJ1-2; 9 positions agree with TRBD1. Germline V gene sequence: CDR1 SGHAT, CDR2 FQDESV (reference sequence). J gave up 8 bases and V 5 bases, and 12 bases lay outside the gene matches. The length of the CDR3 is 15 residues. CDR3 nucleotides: TGTGCCAGCAGCCGAGAACTTGACAGGGGGGAGGGCTACACCTTC. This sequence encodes CASSRELDRGEGYTF.

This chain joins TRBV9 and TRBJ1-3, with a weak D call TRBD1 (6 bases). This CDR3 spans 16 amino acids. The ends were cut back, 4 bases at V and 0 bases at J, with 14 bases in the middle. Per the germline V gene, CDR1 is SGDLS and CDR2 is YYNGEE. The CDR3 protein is CASSPGHLLSGNTIYF. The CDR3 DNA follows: TGTGCCAGCAGCCCGGGACACCTCCTCTCTGGAAACACCATATATTTT.

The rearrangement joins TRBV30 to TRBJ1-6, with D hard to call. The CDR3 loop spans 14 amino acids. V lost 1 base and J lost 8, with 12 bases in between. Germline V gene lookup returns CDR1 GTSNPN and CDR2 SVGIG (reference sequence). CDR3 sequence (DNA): TGTGCCTGGAGTGCGACCGGCGAGTATTCACCCCTCCACTTT. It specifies CAWSATGEYSPLHF.

CDR3 sequence reads: CASSRITGGTTNEKLFF. CDR3 sequence (DNA): TGCGCCAGCAGTCGAATCACCGGGGGAACAACTAATGAAAAACTGTTTTTT. The chain carries TRBV5-1 and TRBJ1-4, with D possibly matching TRBD1 (5 bases). The CDR3 sequence is 17 residues long. Germline V gene data show CDR1 as SGHRS and CDR2 as YFSETQ. V was shortened by 5 bases and J by 0 bases, with 17 bases between the two germline ends.